The rows below give T cell receptor beta chains drawn from one sample of a study of cytomegalovirus exposure and HLA in healthy donors. TCRdb's table, derived via immunoSEQ multiplex PCR, lists solely in-frame clones and lacks some. The sample includes 200,000 to 250,000 clones, 70% to 85% of them seen just once. Sequencing input: PBMCs. The receptors shown here come from a man between 50 and 59 years old in good health and CMV-seronegative. Both conserved end residues are part of each CDR3. D genes are given only for firm matches. Only some rows state a clone size, as once, few, many or a class for expanded clones.

>TRBJ2-2|TRBV9|.|17|.
CASSVSVAELQSGELFF
TGTGCCAGCAGCGTATCAGTGGCAGAATTGCAGTCCGGGGAGCTGTTTTTT
>TRBJ2-5|TRBV4-2|TRBD2|18|.
CASSQEGGGASGSWAQYF
TGTGCCAGCAGCCAAGAGGGAGGCGGGGCTAGCGGGAGTTGGGCCCAGTACTTC
>TRBJ2-3|TRBV6-1|.|14|.
CASSELVVVDTQYF
TGTGCCAGCAGTGAACTAGTGGTAGTAGATACGCAGTATTTT
>TRBJ2-1|TRBV19|TRBD2|13|.
CASSTGGVREQFF
TGTGCCAGTAGTACGGGGGGAGTGCGTGAGCAGTTCTTC
>TRBJ1-3|TRBV30|.|15|.
CAWSRNQGKGNTIYF
TGTGCCTGGAGTCGAAACCAGGGAAAGGGAAACACCATATATTTT
>TRBJ1-5|TRBV19|TRBD1|14|few
CASGQGYSNQPQHF
TGTGCCAGCGGACAGGGGTATAGCAATCAGCCCCAGCATTTT
>TRBJ2-5|TRBV28|.|13|.
CASSLWEGETQYF
TGTGCCAGCAGTTTATGGGAGGGAGAGACCCAGTACTTC
>TRBJ2-7|TRBV30|.|12|.
CACNGQYLEQYF
TGTGCCTGTAACGGACAGTACCTCGAGCAGTACTTC
>TRBJ2-1|TRBV4-1|TRBD1|15|.
CASSPDRGRYNEQFF
TGCGCCAGCAGCCCAGACAGGGGCCGGTACAATGAGCAGTTCTTC
>TRBJ2-4|TRBV29-1|.|15|few
CSVEGEGGAKNIQYF
TGCAGCGTTGAAGGAGAAGGGGGAGCCAAAAACATTCAGTACTTC
>TRBJ2-2|TRBV19|TRBD1|16|.
CASTPYRGSNTGELFF
TGTGCCAGTACCCCCTACAGGGGATCGAACACCGGGGAGCTGTTTTTT
>TRBJ1-1|TRBV30|.|12|.
CAWATASTEAFF
TGTGCCTGGGCGACAGCCTCCACTGAAGCTTTCTTT
>TRBJ2-5|TRBV28|.|16|.
CASSPAGILVGETQYF
TGTGCCAGCAGTCCCGCGGGTATTCTAGTAGGTGAGACCCAGTACTTC
>TRBJ2-1|TRBV7-3|TRBD1|15|once
CASSLTGQDENEQFF
TGTGCCAGCAGCTTAACGGGACAGGATGAGAATGAGCAGTTCTTC
>TRBJ1-1|TRBV9|TRBD1|14|few
CASSAYRDRTGAFF
TGTGCCAGCAGCGCTTACCGGGACAGGACTGGAGCTTTCTTT
>TRBJ2-7|TRBV15|TRBD2|16|.
CATSRDPRTVAGRSYF
TGTGCCACCAGCAGAGATCCGAGGACCGTAGCGGGTCGGTCGTACTTC
>TRBJ2-3|TRBV27|TRBD1|14|.
CASSADRGADTQYF
TGTGCCAGCAGCGCAGACAGGGGTGCAGATACGCAGTATTTT
>TRBJ2-1|TRBV11-2|.|16|.
CASSLALLFRNNEQFF
TGTGCCAGCAGCTTAGCCCTTCTCTTCAGGAACAATGAGCAGTTCTTC
>TRBJ2-1|TRBV19|TRBD1|16|.
CASSMGQGSSYNEQFF
TGTGCCAGTAGTATGGGACAGGGAAGCTCCTACAATGAGCAGTTCTTC
>TRBJ1-5|TRBV19|TRBD1|13|.
CASNDRGSQPQHF
TGTGCCAGTAACGACAGGGGGAGTCAGCCCCAGCATTTT
>TRBJ2-3|TRBV13|TRBD2|16|.
CASSLRGGENTDTQYF
TGTGCCAGCAGCTTACGGGGGGGCGAAAACACAGATACGCAGTATTTT
>TRBJ1-1|TRBV5-1|.|14|.
CASSLDGVNTEAFF
TGCGCCAGCAGCTTGGATGGAGTAAACACTGAAGCTTTCTTT
>TRBJ2-1|TRBV29-1|TRBD2|13|.
CSVTSGRNNEQFF
TGCAGCGTTACTAGCGGGAGAAACAATGAGCAGTTCTTC
>TRBJ1-5|TRBV30|.|13|.
CAWSRTGTQPQHF
TGTGCCTGGAGCCGAACAGGGACTCAGCCCCAGCATTTT
>TRBJ2-2|TRBV27|TRBD1|17|.
CASSLHQGVLVTGELFF
TGTGCCAGCAGTTTACACCAGGGGGTCTTGGTCACCGGGGAGCTGTTTTTT
>TRBJ2-1|TRBV27|TRBD2|21|once
CASSLSPSTSGSGRSYNEQFF
TGTGCCAGCAGTTTATCTCCCTCGACTAGCGGGAGTGGTAGGTCCTACAATGAGCAGTTCTTC
>TRBJ1-2|TRBV10-3|.|14|.
CAISESQGNYGYTF
TGTGCCATCAGTGAGTCCCAGGGAAACTATGGCTACACCTTC
>TRBJ2-1|TRBV29-1|TRBD2|14|once
CSGILAGGYNEQFF
TGCAGCGGGATACTAGCGGGAGGGTACAATGAGCAGTTCTTC
>TRBJ2-1|TRBV28|.|16|.
CASSLLDGGDYNEQFF
TGTGCCAGCAGTCTACTCGACGGGGGAGACTACAATGAGCAGTTCTTC
>TRBJ2-5|TRBV14|TRBD1|14|once
CASSYDRAQETQYF
TGTGCCAGCAGTTACGACAGGGCTCAAGAGACCCAGTACTTC
>TRBJ2-3|TRBV5-1|.|20|.
CASSPFPTISSRGNGDTQYF
TGCGCCAGCAGCCCGTTCCCTACCATTAGCTCAAGAGGGAATGGAGATACGCAGTATTTT
>TRBJ1-1|TRBV6-6|TRBD1|14|few
CASSYFGTGREAFF
TGTGCCAGCAGTTACTTCGGGACAGGGCGAGAAGCTTTCTTT
>TRBJ2-3|TRBV2|TRBD2|19|.
CASSERRGTSGSYTDTQYF
TGTGCCAGCAGTGAAAGGCGGGGGACTAGCGGGAGTTACACAGATACGCAGTATTTT
>TRBJ2-3|TRBV9|TRBD1|15|.
CASRYRDRGTDTQYF
TGTGCCAGCAGGTATCGCGACAGGGGGACAGATACGCAGTATTTT
>TRBJ1-4|TRBV28|.|15|.
CASSLGAGGAEKLFF
TGTGCCAGCAGCTTAGGGGCGGGGGGGGCTGAAAAACTGTTTTTT
>TRBJ1-2|TRBV5-6|.|14|.
CASSLERRSRGYTF
TGTGCCAGCAGCTTGGAGAGGCGGTCTCGGGGCTACACCTTC
>TRBJ2-2|TRBV9|.|16|.
CASSPQGRLGTGELFF
TGTGCCAGCAGCCCTCAGGGGCGCCTGGGCACCGGGGAGCTGTTTTTT
>TRBJ2-7|TRBV10-3|TRBD2|15|.
CAISETPGLDYEQYF
TGTGCCATCAGTGAGACACCGGGACTAGACTACGAGCAGTACTTC
>TRBJ2-3|TRBV5-8|.|14|.
CASSLDGRTDTQYF
TGTGCCAGCAGCTTGGACGGGAGAACAGATACGCAGTATTTT
>TRBJ1-2|TRBV18|.|15|.
CASSPPDSHYYGYTF
TGTGCCAGCTCACCACCGGACAGCCACTACTATGGCTACACCTTC
>TRBJ2-7|TRBV28|.|11|.
CASSPRYEQYF
TGTGCCAGCAGCCCCAGGTACGAGCAGTACTTC
>TRBJ1-6|TRBV7-9|.|16|once
CASSMGSWSDNSPLHF
TGTGCCAGCTCTATGGGCAGCTGGTCAGATAATTCACCCCTCCACTTT
>TRBJ2-3|TRBV15|.|16|.
CATSGRQDPARGTQYF
TGTGCCACCAGCGGAAGACAGGACCCAGCAAGGGGTACGCAGTATTTT
>TRBJ1-2|TRBV6-5|.|15|.
CASSTPGQLNYGYTF
TGTGCCAGCAGTACTCCGGGACAACTGAACTATGGCTACACCTTC
>TRBJ2-7|TRBV27|.|13|.
CASSPATGWEQYF
TGTGCCAGCAGTCCTGCAACAGGGTGGGAGCAGTACTTC
>TRBJ2-7|TRBV14|.|16|once
CASSQERGRGWYEQYF
TGTGCCAGCAGCCAAGAGAGGGGACGGGGGTGGTACGAGCAGTACTTC
>TRBJ1-2|TRBV6-1|TRBD1|12|.
CASRDRVYGYTF
TGTGCCAGCAGGGACAGGGTCTATGGCTACACCTTC
>TRBJ1-5|TRBV28|TRBD1|14|.
CASRTRQGSQPQHF
TGTGCCAGCAGAACGCGACAGGGCAGTCAGCCCCAGCATTTT
>TRBJ2-1|TRBV5-1|TRBD2|17|.
CASSLPSGSPTYNEQFF
TGCGCCAGCAGCTTGCCTAGCGGGAGTCCGACCTACAATGAGCAGTTCTTC
>TRBJ1-3|TRBV28|TRBD1|16|.
CASRATGTGPGNTIYF
TGTGCCAGCAGAGCTACAGGGACAGGCCCTGGAAACACCATATATTTT
>TRBJ2-4|TRBV9|TRBD2|22|once
CASSVEGLAGGFPSLAKNIQYF
TGTGCCAGCAGCGTAGAGGGACTAGCGGGGGGCTTCCCCTCGCTAGCCAAAAACATTCAGTACTTC
>TRBJ2-7|TRBV15|.|13|.
CATSREQGYEQYF
TGTGCCACCAGCAGAGAACAGGGCTACGAGCAGTACTTC
>TRBJ2-7|TRBV4-1|.|15|.
CASSHGAERIYEQYF
TGCGCCAGCAGCCATGGGGCAGAGAGAATCTACGAGCAGTACTTC
>TRBJ2-1|TRBV28|TRBD2|15|.
CASRPGTSGSWEQFF
TGTGCCAGCAGACCAGGGACTAGCGGGAGTTGGGAGCAGTTCTTC